This is a list of T cell receptor beta chains from one sample in a study of OX40 agonist ivuxolimab in advanced cancers. TCRdb keeps only in-frame clones here, not all; method: immunoSEQ multiplex PCR. Among some 79,000 clones listed, around 90% were seen once. The sequences come from CD4+ or CD8+ T cells sorted from blood, collected in a trial of the OX40 agonist ivuxolimab. These receptor sequences come from an adult with an advanced solid tumor such as melanoma, head and neck, liver or kidney cancer. Each CDR3 is given with its conserved first and last residue. Each record gives: J gene, clone size, D gene, CDR3 length, V gene, CDR3 protein, CDR3 DNA. The D gene is left open where the match is weak. The listing skips clone size in some rows; elsewhere it reads once, few, many or a size class.

>TRBJ2-2|.|.|18|TRBV18
CASSPPRGALTNTGELFF
TGTGCCAGCTCACCACCTCGGGGGGCCCTAACGAACACCGGGGAGCTGTTTTTT
>TRBJ2-1|.|.|16|TRBV5-4
CASSLGIGRRYNEQFF
TGTGCCAGCAGCTTGGGTATCGGGAGAAGGTACAATGAGCAGTTCTTC
>TRBJ2-1|.|.|12|TRBV5-1
CASSSYNNEQFF
TGCGCCAGCAGCTCATACAACAATGAGCAGTTCTTC
>TRBJ1-1|.|.|15|TRBV18
CASSPRPDGNTEAFF
TGTGCCAGCTCACCCCGCCCCGACGGGAACACTGAAGCTTTCTTT
>TRBJ2-2|.|TRBD2|15|TRBV11-2
CASSLVAGAAGELFF
TGTGCCAGCAGCTTAGTAGCGGGAGCTGCCGGGGAGCTGTTTTTT
>TRBJ1-5|once|.|16|TRBV2
CASSEVGTAHRQPQHF
TGTGCCAGCAGTGAAGTCGGGACTGCCCACAGACAGCCCCAGCATTTT
>TRBJ1-2|.|.|17|TRBV10-2
CASSASGGRGTSQGYTF
TGCGCCAGCAGCGCATCAGGAGGAAGGGGGACTTCACAGGGCTACACCTTC
>TRBJ2-1|.|TRBD2|15|TRBV7-8
CASSPTSGSRNEQFF
TGTGCCAGCAGCCCGACTAGCGGGAGTCGGAATGAGCAGTTCTTC
>TRBJ1-3|.|.|13|TRBV19
CASSGVSGNTIYF
TGTGCCAGCTCGGGAGTCTCTGGAAACACCATATATTTT
>TRBJ2-7|.|.|14|TRBV7-9
CASSLRHLGYEQYF
TGTGCCAGCAGCTTACGGCATTTGGGCTACGAGCAGTACTTC
>TRBJ2-2|once|TRBD2|17|TRBV5-1
CASSPGLAGVNTGELFF
TGCGCCAGCAGTCCGGGACTAGCGGGGGTGAACACCGGGGAGCTGTTTTTT
>TRBJ2-2|.|.|13|TRBV10-3
CAISDTNTGELFF
TGTGCCATCAGTGATACGAACACCGGGGAGCTGTTTTTT
>TRBJ2-7|.|.|15|TRBV19
CASSRGQGKHYEQYF
TGTGCCAGTAGCCGCGGCCAGGGGAAACACTACGAGCAGTACTTC
>TRBJ1-2|.|.|13|TRBV5-5
CASSFSSDYGYTF
TGTGCCAGCAGCTTTTCAAGCGACTATGGCTACACCTTC
>TRBJ2-7|.|.|15|TRBV7-2
CASRGGNNQIYEQYF
TGTGCCAGCAGGGGAGGCAATAATCAAATATACGAGCAGTACTTC
>TRBJ2-5|.|.|13|TRBV2
CASSETRWETQYF
TGTGCCAGCAGTGAAACTAGGTGGGAGACCCAGTACTTC
>TRBJ2-5|.|.|15|TRBV2
CASSEALTPSETQYF
TGTGCCAGCAGTGAAGCGCTGACACCGTCCGAGACCCAGTACTTC
>TRBJ1-1|.|.|15|TRBV4-1
CASSHNTETNTEAFF
TGCGCCAGCAGCCATAACACAGAGACGAACACTGAAGCTTTCTTT
>TRBJ1-2|.|TRBD1|16|TRBV7-8
CASSLGTAPGGYGYTF
TGTGCCAGCAGTCTCGGGACAGCACCCGGGGGTTATGGCTACACCTTC
>TRBJ1-4|few|.|14|TRBV19
CASSIGLINEKLFF
TGTGCCAGTAGTATCGGCCTGATCAATGAAAAACTGTTTTTT
>TRBJ2-2|.|TRBD1|13|TRBV30
CAWTGENTGELFF
TGTGCATGGACAGGGGAGAACACCGGGGAGCTGTTTTTT
>TRBJ2-7|.|TRBD1|14|TRBV9
CASSAGQGAGEQYF
TGTGCCAGCAGCGCAGGACAGGGGGCGGGTGAGCAGTACTTC
>TRBJ2-5|.|.|15|TRBV10-1
CASSESRGVGETQYF
TGCGCCAGCAGTGAGTCGCGGGGAGTAGGAGAGACCCAGTACTTC
>TRBJ1-1|.|.|16|TRBV10-3
CAISEFRQAENTEAFF
TGTGCCATCAGTGAATTTAGACAGGCAGAGAACACTGAAGCTTTCTTT
>TRBJ1-1|.|.|16|TRBV11-2
CASSLHRNGVNTEAFF
TGTGCCAGCAGCCTACATAGGAACGGGGTGAACACTGAAGCTTTCTTT
>TRBJ2-1|.|.|16|TRBV6-5
CASSSGQKPGYNEQFF
TGTGCCAGCAGTTCCGGACAGAAACCGGGTTACAATGAGCAGTTCTTC
>TRBJ1-1|.|.|12|TRBV7-9
CASSPRGTEAFF
TGTGCCAGCAGCCCGAGGGGTACTGAAGCTTTCTTT
>TRBJ2-1|.|.|14|TRBV30
CAWGFSGTRVEQFF
TGTGCCTGGGGTTTCAGCGGTACCAGGGTAGAGCAGTTCTTC
>TRBJ2-5|.|TRBD2|12|TRBV11-3
CASSRAGGTQYF
TGTGCCAGCAGCCGTGCGGGGGGGACCCAGTACTTC
>TRBJ2-2|.|TRBD1|15|TRBV9
CASSMTGTNTGELFF
TGTGCCAGCAGCATGACAGGGACGAACACCGGGGAGCTGTTTTTT
>TRBJ1-3|.|.|14|TRBV27
CASSSQSSGNTIYF
TGTGCCAGCAGTTCCCAGAGCTCTGGAAACACCATATATTTT
>TRBJ2-6|.|TRBD1|14|TRBV7-9
CASSWGQGANVLTF
TGTGCCAGCAGCTGGGGACAGGGGGCCAACGTCCTGACTTTC
>TRBJ2-2|.|TRBD1|15|TRBV4-1
CASSGQGADTGELFF
TGCGCCAGCTCGGGACAGGGGGCAGACACCGGGGAGCTGTTTTTT
>TRBJ1-5|.|.|13|TRBV2
CASRDTLNQPQHF
TGTGCCAGCCGGGACACCTTAAATCAGCCCCAGCATTTT
>TRBJ1-1|.|.|15|TRBV5-5
CASSLSGGPETEAFF
TGTGCCAGCAGCTTGAGTGGGGGCCCGGAGACTGAAGCTTTCTTT
>TRBJ2-5|.|.|14|TRBV7-2
CASSLAGGGETQYF
TGTGCCAGCAGCTTAGCGGGAGGAGGGGAGACCCAGTACTTC
>TRBJ1-1|.|.|15|TRBV4-3
CASSPGPTMNTEAFF
TGCGCCAGCAGCCCGGGACCGACCATGAACACTGAAGCTTTCTTT
>TRBJ2-6|.|.|17|TRBV2
CASSLNPTNSGANVLTF
TGTGCCAGCAGTCTAAATCCTACCAACTCTGGGGCCAACGTCCTGACTTTC
>TRBJ2-5|.|.|14|TRBV6-5
CASWTPAGQETQYF
TGTGCCAGCTGGACCCCCGCGGGGCAAGAGACCCAGTACTTC
>TRBJ2-1|few|.|16|TRBV19
CASSQPGRGSYNEQFF
TGTGCCAGTAGTCAACCTGGGAGAGGGTCCTACAATGAGCAGTTCTTC
>TRBJ2-1|.|TRBD2|16|TRBV18
CASSPPPAGAYNEQFF
TGTGCCAGCTCACCACCCCCAGCGGGAGCGTACAATGAGCAGTTCTTC
>TRBJ1-2|.|.|14|TRBV30
CAWSEGGTHLVYTF
TGTGCCTGGAGTGAGGGGGGGACACATCTAGTCTACACCTTC
>TRBJ2-3|.|TRBD2|15|TRBV7-9
CASSPGLAHTDTQYF
TGTGCCAGCAGCCCCGGACTAGCTCACACAGATACGCAGTATTTT
>TRBJ2-3|.|.|13|TRBV5-4
CASSLASTDTQYF
TGTGCCAGCAGCTTGGCTAGTACAGATACGCAGTATTTT
>TRBJ2-5|.|TRBD2|16|TRBV9
CASSVGLAGSQETQYF
TGTGCCAGCAGCGTGGGACTAGCGGGTTCCCAAGAGACCCAGTACTTC
>TRBJ2-1|once|.|15|TRBV5-1
CASSLGGGPYNEQFF
TGCGCCAGCAGCTTGGGTGGCGGTCCCTACAATGAGCAGTTCTTC